The following is a T cell receptor beta chain sequence with its context. What it binds is not known. Primers for the PCR totalled 60 Vbeta and 13 Jbeta. TCRdb's table, derived via immunoSEQ multiplex PCR, lists solely in-frame clones and lacks some. The table lists approximately 180,000 clones, about 13% of them singletons, with less than 8.5% in the top ten. Germline CDR1 is LNHDA and CDR2 is SQIVND (reference sequence). The V end lost 3 bases, the J end lost 0 bases, and 12 bases lay between the germline ends. The length of the CDR3 is 17 residues. This sample stems from a study of cytomegalovirus exposure and HLA in healthy donors. Study observations and caveats: Likely technical artifact: a cluster of highly shared sequence variants. A later analysis reportedly found that, within productive TCRs, an Asian-associated ancestry cluster had fewer N-insertions than the mean observed across the roughly 730 donors. Later on, an analysis showed TCR association rates differing by HLA locus, with DRB1 the most and HLA-C the fewest.

The receptor's source is a man aged 50-59 years in good health and CMV-seropositive. The sequenced material came from PBMCs. The chain carries TRBV19 and TRBJ1-6; possibly TRBD1 for D (6 bases). CDR3 loop: CASSMGQGSSYNSPLHF. The CDR3 bases are TGTGCCAGTAGTATGGGGCAGGGGAGCTCCTATAATTCACCCCTCCACTTT.